The T cell receptor beta chain described here comes from a study of shared clonotypes between healthy human individuals. A deep-level run was used for the assay. The data were produced by immunoSEQ multiplex PCR, yet TCRdb's version contains in-frame clones alone and is incomplete. Altogether 2 million to 2.5 million clones are present, approximately 94% being singletons, with the ten largest covering 1.7%. As defined, naive CD8 cells were CD45RO-negative and positively selected for CCR7, with terminally differentiated effector memory CD45RA+ cells excluded. The donor cohort consisted entirely of Caucasian adults residing in Nashville, Tennessee. V shed 0 bases and J shed 4 bases, with 10 bases lying between them. CDR1 and CDR2 from the germline V gene are SGDLS and YYNGEE. The CDR3 has 14 amino acids.

The clonotype originates from a man aged 18 to 35 in good health. Some clones in this sample may be carry-over from other donors' samples. Sequencing input: naive CD8+ T cells from PBMCs. The chain recombines TRBV9 with TRBJ1-2; D possibly corresponds to TRBD1 (5 bases). The CDR3 loop is CASSVAEGLYGYTF. The CDR3 DNA is TGTGCCAGCAGCGTAGCTGAGGGGCTCTATGGCTACACCTTC.